These 16 T cell receptor beta chains came from one sample sequenced in a study of T-cell reconstitution after alpha-beta-depleted transplantation in children. Construction of the TCRbeta library involved unique molecular identifiers. One entry per CDR3 protein results from TCRdb running MiXCR on the PCR reads. The table has under 35,000 distinct CDR3 sequences, about 6.2% seen once; the top ten hold approximately 7%. The source material was PBMCs, mostly from graft donor cells, sampled 180 days after TCRalphabeta/CD19-depleted stem cell transplant. These receptors originate from a male patient aged 5 to 17 who had a stem cell transplant for acute myeloid leukemia, so the T cells may come from the graft donor.

This clonotype was detected ten times or more. The chain carries TRBV20-1 and TRBJ1-6; TRBD1 matches 8 bases. Trimming at V came to 4 bases and at J to 0 bases, leaving 8 bases not matched to a gene. The germline gives CDR1 DFQATT, CDR2 SNEGSKA (reference sequence). The CDR3 has 17 residues. The CDR3 bases are TGCAGTGCTACGAGACAGGGGTTCGGCTCCTATAATTCACCCCTCCACTTT. Residues: CSATRQGFGSYNSPLHF.

This clonotype rates as medium-sized. This chain connects TRBV29-1 to TRBJ2-3, with TRBD1 as a possible D gene (6 bases). V shed 6 bases and J shed 3 bases, with 10 bases lying between them. The CDR3 extends over 12 amino acids. The germline V gene has CDR1 SQVTM and CDR2 ANQGSEA. CDR3 in amino acids: CSVLQGTDTQYF. The CDR3 DNA sequence: TGCAGCGTACTACAGGGTACAGATACGCAGTATTTT.

This chain connects TRBV28 to TRBJ2-5; D possibly corresponds to TRBD1 (6 bases). From germline, CDR1 is MDHEN and CDR2 SYDVKM. CDR3 length: 15 residues. The ends were cut back, 6 bases at V and 3 bases at J, with 17 bases in the middle. The CDR3, as DNA: TGTGCCAGCAGCCTGGGATGGGGGCAGAAAGAGACCCAGTACTTC. The encoded protein is CASSLGWGQKETQYF.

This clonotype was counted at least ten times. CDR3: CASSLIQYNSPLHF. DNA for the CDR3: TGTGCCAGCAGTTTAATCCAGTATAATTCACCCCTCCACTTT. The chain employs TRBV28 and TRBJ1-6; no clear D. There are 14 residues in the CDR3. The V end lost 2 bases, the J end lost 4 bases, and 6 bases lay between the germline ends. CDR1 and CDR2 (germline): MDHEN, SYDVKM.

The sample holds one count of this clonotype. The rearrangement uses TRBV11-2 and TRBJ2-3; D not resolved. This CDR3 has 14 amino acids. Germline V lookup: CDR1 SGHAT, CDR2 FQNNGV. V was cut by 0 bases and J by 2 bases, with 6 bases left in between. The CDR3 spells CASSLESYTDTQYF. The CDR3 DNA is TGTGCCAGCAGCTTAGAGAGTTACACAGATACGCAGTATTTT.

This clonotype was observed many times. The chain joins TRBV11-2 to TRBJ2-5; 8 bases map to TRBD1. V gave up 2 bases and J gave up 12 bases; unmatched junction bases: 5. Looked up from germline, CDR1 is SGHAT and CDR2 is FQNNGV. The CDR3 totals 12 residues. The DNA of the CDR3 is TGTGCCAGCAGCTTATATGGACAGGGAAAGTACTTC. Amino acid sequence: CASSLYGQGKYF.

This clonotype has a count of ten or more. The chain uses TRBV28 and TRBJ2-5; D may correspond to TRBD1 or TRBD2 (6 bases each). Germline V gene lookup returns CDR1 MDHEN and CDR2 SYDVKM. The CDR3 consists of 14 residues. Trimming stripped 6 bases from V and 2 bases from J, with 13 bases between. The CDR3 sequence is CASSRTGRQETQYF. The CDR3 DNA reads as TGTGCCAGCAGCCGAACAGGGAGGCAAGAGACCCAGTACTTC.

This clonotype was seen at least ten times. The rearrangement uses TRBV29-1 and TRBJ1-5; D remains ambiguous. Trimming removed 7 bases at V and 6 bases at J, with 13 bases between. The CDR3 is made up of 12 amino acids. CDR1 SQVTM and CDR2 ANQGSEA come from the germline V gene. The CDR3 is CSGGEVGQPQHF. The CDR3 nucleotides read TGCAGCGGAGGAGAAGTTGGTCAGCCCCAGCATTTT. Full variable domain (rest looked up from reference TRBV29-1 and TRBJ1-5): SAVISQKPSRDICQRGTSLTIQCQVDSQVTMMFWYRQQPGQSLTLIATANQGSEATYESGFVIDKFPISRPNLTFSTLTVSNMSPEDSSIYLCSGGEVGQPQHFGDGTRLSIL.

This clonotype is termed medium-sized (0.01 to 0.1%). The chain combines TRBV3-1 with TRBJ2-2; 9 bases are shared with TRBD2. Germline-derived CDR1 and CDR2 are LGHDT and YNNKEL (reference sequence). Trimming at V came to 0 bases and at J to 2 bases, leaving 4 bases not matched to a gene. The CDR3 consists of 17 residues. The CDR3 protein is CASSQDRLAGNTGELFF. CDR3 DNA sequence: TGTGCCAGCAGCCAAGATAGGCTAGCGGGAAACACCGGGGAGCTGTTTTTT.

This clonotype has only a few counts. V usage is TRBV5-6 and J usage is TRBJ2-7; 10 bases map to TRBD2. The CDR3 runs 18 residues. J was trimmed by 5 bases and V by 9 bases; bases with no gene match: 23. Germline V CDR1 and CDR2: SGHDT, YYEEEE. CDR3 amino acids: CAMGPELTSGTMYHEQYF. The DNA for the CDR3 is TGTGCCATGGGCCCCGAATTAACTAGCGGGACCATGTACCACGAGCAGTACTTC.

This clonotype was detected ten times or more. The V call is TRBV6-1, the J call TRBJ2-2; 10 bases line up with TRBD2. The CDR3 covers 16 residues. The ends lost 1 base at V and 1 base at J; junction bases unmatched: 0. Per the germline V gene, CDR1 is MNHNS and CDR2 is SASEGT. Written as DNA, the CDR3 is TGTGCCAGCAGTGAAGGGACTAGCGGGAACACCGGGGAGCTGTTTTTT. This gives the protein CASSEGTSGNTGELFF.

This clonotype was found many times. V gene TRBV25-1 combines with J gene TRBJ1-4; D is uncertain. V lost 1 base to trimming and J lost 0 bases, with 12 bases between them. The CDR3 runs to 17 residues. From germline, CDR1 is MGHDK and CDR2 SYGVNS. Written as DNA, the CDR3 is TGTGCCAGCAGTGAATCGGGCACCACCACAACTAATGAAAAACTGTTTTTT. Its protein product is CASSESGTTTTNEKLFF.

This clonotype appeared many times. The chain uses TRBV2 and TRBJ2-3; D is unclear. Germline V gene data show CDR1 as SNHLY and CDR2 as FYNNEI. Trimming removed 5 bases at V and 6 bases at J, with 12 bases between. The CDR3 is 13 amino acids. The CDR3 nucleotides are TGTGCCAGCAGTCCCGGCTGGACGGATACGCAGTATTTT. It encodes CASSPGWTDTQYF.

This clonotype appeared many times. The V gene is TRBV7-2, the J gene TRBJ2-7; tentatively, D is TRBD1 (6 bases). This CDR3 region has 15 residues. CDR1 is SGHTA and CDR2 is FQGNSA in the germline V gene. The V end lost 5 bases, the J end lost 0 bases, and 14 bases lay between the germline ends. The CDR3, as DNA: TGTGCCAGCAGCCGACGGGACACCACCTCCTACGAGCAGTACTTC. Translated: CASSRRDTTSYEQYF.

This clonotype appeared many times. V usage is TRBV4-2 and J usage is TRBJ1-3, with a possible D match to TRBD1 (5 bases). The CDR3 loop spans 16 amino acids. With 5 bases removed from V and 0 bases from J, the gap between germline ends came to 14 bases. The germline CDR1 and CDR2 sequences are LGHNA and YNFKEQ. The chain's CDR3 is CASSVTGTDSGNTIYF. DNA of the CDR3: TGTGCCAGCAGCGTCACCGGGACCGACTCTGGAAACACCATATATTTT.

This clonotype was found many times. The chain has TRBV14 and TRBJ2-5; the D gene is possibly TRBD1 (5 bases). CDR1 SGHDN and CDR2 FVKESK come from the germline V gene. V was pared by 1 base and J by 0 bases, with 24 bases between. The CDR3 runs to 20 residues. CDR3 DNA sequence: TGTGCCAGCAGCCAAGTGGGGCCCGTCGAGACAAACAAATACCAAGAGACCCAGTACTTC. As protein: CASSQVGPVETNKYQETQYF.